This TCR beta chain was obtained from a study of sequential checkpoint blockade in melanoma. Overall study: Patients were randomized 1:1 to nivolumab-then-ipilimumab or ipilimumab-then-nivolumab first-line. After both sequences, patients received maintenance nivolumab.

CDR3 size: 13 residues. V dropped 3 bases and J dropped 5 bases, with 10 bases sitting between them. Germline V CDR1 and CDR2: SGHAT, FQNNGV. The protocol was immunoSEQ multiplex PCR, while the TCRdb copy is restricted to in-frame clones and leaves out a portion. The table has tens of thousands of clones, around 70% seen once. Indicated treatment: randomized to nivolumab then ipilimumab (arm A) or the reverse (arm B). None of the patients previously received DNA-damaging chemotherapy. Live CD3+CD8+ CD19− CD56− cells were sorted from PBMCs. This chain links TRBV11-2 with TRBJ2-5; maybe TRBD1 (5 bases). The sample here was CD8+ T cells sorted from blood (inferred from file names), taken from a patient given nivolumab and ipilimumab in sequence. This TCR derives from a human donor with melanoma. This CDR3 is CASSLQGWETQYF. The CDR3, as DNA: TGTGCCAGCAGCTTGCAGGGATGGGAGACCCAGTACTTC.